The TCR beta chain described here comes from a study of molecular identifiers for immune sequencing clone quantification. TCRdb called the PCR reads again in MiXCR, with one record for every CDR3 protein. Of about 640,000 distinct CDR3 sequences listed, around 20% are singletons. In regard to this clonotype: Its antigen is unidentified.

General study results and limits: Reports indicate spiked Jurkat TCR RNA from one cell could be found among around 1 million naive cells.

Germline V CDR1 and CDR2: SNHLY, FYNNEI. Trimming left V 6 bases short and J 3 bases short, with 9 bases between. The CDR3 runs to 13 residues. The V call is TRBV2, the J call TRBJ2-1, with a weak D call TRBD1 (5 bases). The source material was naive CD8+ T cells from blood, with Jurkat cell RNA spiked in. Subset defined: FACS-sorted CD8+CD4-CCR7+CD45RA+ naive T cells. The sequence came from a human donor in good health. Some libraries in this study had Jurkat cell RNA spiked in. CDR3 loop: CASRQALYNEQFF. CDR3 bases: TGTGCCAGCAGACAGGCCCTCTACAATGAGCAGTTCTTC.